This TCR beta chain was captured by sequencing in a study of shared clonotypes between healthy human individuals. This clone was picked up one time. Naive CD8 isolation took CD45RO-negative cells positively selected for CCR7 and excluded terminally differentiated effector memory CD45RA+ cells. CDR1 MNHEY and CDR2 SVGAGI come from the germline V gene. The CDR3 length is 11 residues. The V and J ends lost 7 bases and 6 bases respectively, with 9 bases between them. Sequenced by immunoSEQ multiplex PCR; TCRdb stores in-frame clones only, minus some. The sample has around 1,900,000 clones, around 93% seen once.

The rearrangement joins TRBV6-5 to TRBJ1-2, with D tentatively TRBD1 (6 bases). This clonotype was obtained from a man aged 18 to 29 in good health. Some clones in this sample may be carry-over from other donors' samples. Sequencing used naive CD8+ T cells from PBMCs. In DNA, the CDR3 is TGTGCCAGCAATTCAGGGGATGGCTACACCTTC. Its protein product is CASNSGDGYTF.